A single sample gave rise to the 6 T cell receptor beta chains below, sequenced in a study of graft-versus-host responses after intestinal transplantation. TCRdb keeps only in-frame clones here, not all; method: immunoSEQ multiplex PCR. The table records 85,000 to 100,000 clones, under 95% of them present only once. Their antigen targets remain unknown. The source material was unstimulated CD8+ T cells sorted from spleen or lymph node cells, sampled before transplant. The source of these receptors is a human donor who was the organ donor for an intestinal transplant.

This chain connects TRBV9 to TRBJ2-1; 13 positions agree with TRBD2. Trimming took 3 bases from V and 13 from J; bases not matched to a gene: 13. This CDR3 is 16 amino acids long. Germline CDR1 is SGDLS and CDR2 is YYNGEE. CDR3 nucleotides: TGTGCCAGCAGCGCCCTTACTAGCGGGAGGGCAGGGGAACAGTTCTTC. It yields the protein CASSALTSGRAGEQFF.

The chain has TRBV5-1 and TRBJ2-7, with TRBD2 identical over 8 bases. The CDR3 loop spans 13 amino acids. The V gene end was trimmed by 6 bases and the J gene end by 2 bases; junction bases not matched to a gene: 4. Germline CDR1 is SGHRS and CDR2 is YFSETQ. In nucleotides, the CDR3 is TGCGCCAGCACGGGGGGGACCACCTACGAGCAGTACTTC. It is translated as CASTGGTTYEQYF.

The chain joins TRBV30 to TRBJ1-2, with D hard to call. This CDR3 is 15 amino acids long. V gave up 0 bases and J gave up 5 bases, with 16 bases separating them. Germline assignment: CDR1 GTSNPN and CDR2 SVGIG (reference sequence). CDR3 nucleotide sequence: TGTGCCTGGAGTGTACGAGGCCTTGGATGGTATGGCTACACCTTC. Translated: CAWSVRGLGWYGYTF.

This clone was counted between two and nine times. The chain carries TRBV5-6 and TRBJ1-2; D uncertain. Germline loops: CDR1 SGHDT, CDR2 YYEEEE. The germline V and J ends were trimmed by 0 bases and 7 bases, with 7 bases remaining between them. The CDR3 runs 12 residues. CDR3 DNA: TGTGCCAGCAGCTTGGGGGCGGGTGGCTACACCTTC. It translates to CASSLGAGGYTF.

The chain carries TRBV2 and TRBJ2-7; 8 nucleotides agree with TRBD1. J gave up 5 bases and V 8 bases, and 2 bases lay outside the gene matches. The CDR3 has 11 residues. The germline CDR1 and CDR2 sequences are SNHLY and FYNNEI. The CDR3 reads CASQGAHEQYF. DNA of the CDR3: TGTGCCAGCCAGGGGGCCCACGAGCAGTACTTC.

This sequence joins TRBV7-9 and TRBJ1-3; D is ambiguous. This CDR3 region has 12 residues. Germline V gene sequence: CDR1 SEHNR, CDR2 FQNEAQ (reference sequence). The V end was cut by 5 bases, the J end by 8 bases, with 10 bases between. CDR3 in amino acids: CASSPFVHTIYF. For the CDR3, the DNA is TGTGCCAGCAGCCCGTTTGTCCACACCATATATTTT.